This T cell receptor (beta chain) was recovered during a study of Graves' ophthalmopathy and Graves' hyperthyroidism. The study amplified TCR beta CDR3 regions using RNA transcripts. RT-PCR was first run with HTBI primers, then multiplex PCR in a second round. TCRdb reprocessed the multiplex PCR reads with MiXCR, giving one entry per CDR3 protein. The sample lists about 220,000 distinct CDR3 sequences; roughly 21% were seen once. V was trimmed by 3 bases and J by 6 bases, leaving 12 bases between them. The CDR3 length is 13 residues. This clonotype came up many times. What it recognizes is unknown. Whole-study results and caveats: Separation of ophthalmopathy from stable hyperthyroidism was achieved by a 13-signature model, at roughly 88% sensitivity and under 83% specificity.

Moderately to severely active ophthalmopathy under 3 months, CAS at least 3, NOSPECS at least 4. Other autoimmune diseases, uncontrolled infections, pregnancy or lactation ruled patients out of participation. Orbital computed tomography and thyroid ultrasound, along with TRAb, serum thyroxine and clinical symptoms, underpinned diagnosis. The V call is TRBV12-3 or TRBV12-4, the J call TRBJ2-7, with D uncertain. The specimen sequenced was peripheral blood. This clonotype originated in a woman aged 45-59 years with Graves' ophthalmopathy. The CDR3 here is CASSFVASPEQYF. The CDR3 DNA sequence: TGTGCCAGCAGTTTTGTAGCCTCCCCCGAGCAGTACTTC.